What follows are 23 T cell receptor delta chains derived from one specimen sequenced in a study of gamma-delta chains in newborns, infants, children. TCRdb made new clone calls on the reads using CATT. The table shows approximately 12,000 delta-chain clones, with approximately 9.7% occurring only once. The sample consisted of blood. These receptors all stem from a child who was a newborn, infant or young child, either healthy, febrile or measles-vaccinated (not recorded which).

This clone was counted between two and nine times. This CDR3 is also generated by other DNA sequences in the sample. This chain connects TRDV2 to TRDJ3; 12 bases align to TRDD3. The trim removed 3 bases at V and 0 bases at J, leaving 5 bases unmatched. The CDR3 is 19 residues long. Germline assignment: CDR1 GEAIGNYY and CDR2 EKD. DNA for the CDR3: TGTGCCTGTGACTCTACTGGGGGATACCGCTCCTGGGACACCCGACAGATGTTTTTC. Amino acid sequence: CACDSTGGYRSWDTRQMFF.

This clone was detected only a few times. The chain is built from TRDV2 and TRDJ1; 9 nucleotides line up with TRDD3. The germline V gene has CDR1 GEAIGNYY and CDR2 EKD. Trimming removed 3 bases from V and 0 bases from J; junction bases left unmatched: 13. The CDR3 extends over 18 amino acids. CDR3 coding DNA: TGTGCCTGTGACCCAATTGAAGGCCCTGGGGGATACACCGATAAACTCATCTTT. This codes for CACDPIEGPGGYTDKLIF.

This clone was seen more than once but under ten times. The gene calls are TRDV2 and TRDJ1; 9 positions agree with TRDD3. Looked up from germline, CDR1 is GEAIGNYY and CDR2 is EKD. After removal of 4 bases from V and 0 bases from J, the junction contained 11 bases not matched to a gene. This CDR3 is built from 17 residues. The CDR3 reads CACELLGDTQYTDKLIF. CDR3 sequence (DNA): TGTGCCTGTGAACTACTGGGGGACACTCAATACACCGATAAACTCATCTTT.

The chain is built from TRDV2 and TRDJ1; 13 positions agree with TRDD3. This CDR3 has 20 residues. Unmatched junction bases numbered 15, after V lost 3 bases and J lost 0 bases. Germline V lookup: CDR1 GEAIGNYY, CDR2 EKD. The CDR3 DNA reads TGTGCCTGTGACGTGTTACTGGGGGATACGAGTGGGGAGAACACCGATAAACTCATCTTT. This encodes CACDVLLGDTSGENTDKLIF.

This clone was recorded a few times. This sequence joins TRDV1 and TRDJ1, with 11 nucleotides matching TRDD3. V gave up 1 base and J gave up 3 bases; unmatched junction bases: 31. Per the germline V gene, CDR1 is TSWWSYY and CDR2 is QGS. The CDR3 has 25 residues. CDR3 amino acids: CALGEPSAISSCLYWGICNADKLIF. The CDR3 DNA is TGTGCTCTTGGGGAACCCTCGGCGATCTCTTCCTGTTTGTACTGGGGGATATGTAACGCCGATAAACTCATCTTT.

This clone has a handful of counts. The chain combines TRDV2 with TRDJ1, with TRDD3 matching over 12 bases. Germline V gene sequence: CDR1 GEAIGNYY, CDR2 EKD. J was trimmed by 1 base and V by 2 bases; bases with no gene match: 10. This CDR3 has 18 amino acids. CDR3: CACDKILGDTSVTDKLIF. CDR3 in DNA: TGTGCCTGTGACAAAATACTGGGGGATACATCGGTCACCGATAAACTCATCTTT.

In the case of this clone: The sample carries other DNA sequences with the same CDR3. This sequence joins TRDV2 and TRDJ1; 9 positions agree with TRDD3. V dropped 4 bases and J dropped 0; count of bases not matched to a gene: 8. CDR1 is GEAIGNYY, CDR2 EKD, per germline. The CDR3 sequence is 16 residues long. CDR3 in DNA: TGTGCCTGTGATCCCCTACTGGGGGACAACACCGATAAACTCATCTTT. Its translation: CACDPLLGDNTDKLIF.

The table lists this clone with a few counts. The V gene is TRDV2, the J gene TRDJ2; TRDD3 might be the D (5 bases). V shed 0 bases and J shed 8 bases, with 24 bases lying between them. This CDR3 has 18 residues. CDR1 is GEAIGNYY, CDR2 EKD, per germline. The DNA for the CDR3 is TGTGCCTGTGACACCGTACGACAATCCTGGCCCCGGGGGGCACAACTCTTCTTT. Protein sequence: CACDTVRQSWPRGAQLFF.

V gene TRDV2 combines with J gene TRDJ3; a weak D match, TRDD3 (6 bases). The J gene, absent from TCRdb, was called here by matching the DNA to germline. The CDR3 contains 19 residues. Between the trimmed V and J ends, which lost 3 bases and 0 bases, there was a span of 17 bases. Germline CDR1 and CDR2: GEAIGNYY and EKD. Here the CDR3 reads CACDPSGGPSSWDTRQMFF. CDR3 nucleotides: TGTGCCTGTGACCCCTCGGGGGGACCAAGCTCCTGGGACACCCGACAGATGTTTTTC.

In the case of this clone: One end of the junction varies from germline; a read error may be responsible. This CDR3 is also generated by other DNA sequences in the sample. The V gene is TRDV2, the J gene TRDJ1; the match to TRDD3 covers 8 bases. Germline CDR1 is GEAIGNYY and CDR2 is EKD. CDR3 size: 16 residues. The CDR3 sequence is CACDRLGGNTADKLIF. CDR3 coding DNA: TGTGCCTGTGACAGACTGGGGGGTAATACCGCTGATAAACTCATCTTC.

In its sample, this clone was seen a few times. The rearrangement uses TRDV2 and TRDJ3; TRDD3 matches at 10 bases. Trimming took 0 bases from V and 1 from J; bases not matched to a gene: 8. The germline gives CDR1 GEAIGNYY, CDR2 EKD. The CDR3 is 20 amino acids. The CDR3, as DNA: TGTGCCTGTGACACCTATGGTATGGGGGATACATCCTGGGACACCCGACAGATGTTTTTC. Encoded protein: CACDTYGMGDTSWDTRQMFF.

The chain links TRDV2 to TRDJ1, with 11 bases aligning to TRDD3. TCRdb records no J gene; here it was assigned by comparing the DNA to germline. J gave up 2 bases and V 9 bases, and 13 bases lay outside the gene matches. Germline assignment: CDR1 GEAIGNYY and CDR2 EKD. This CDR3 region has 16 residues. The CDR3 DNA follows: TGTGCCGCCGAGTCACTGGGGGATAGTTGGACCGATAAACTCATCTTT. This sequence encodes CAAESLGDSWTDKLIF.

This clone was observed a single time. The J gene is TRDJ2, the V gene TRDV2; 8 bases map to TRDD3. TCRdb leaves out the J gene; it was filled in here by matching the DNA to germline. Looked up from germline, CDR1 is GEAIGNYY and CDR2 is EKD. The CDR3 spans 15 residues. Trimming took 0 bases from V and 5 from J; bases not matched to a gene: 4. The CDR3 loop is CACDTITGGTAQLFF. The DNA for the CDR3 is TGTGCCTGTGACACCATTACTGGGGGCACAGCACAACTCTTCTTT.

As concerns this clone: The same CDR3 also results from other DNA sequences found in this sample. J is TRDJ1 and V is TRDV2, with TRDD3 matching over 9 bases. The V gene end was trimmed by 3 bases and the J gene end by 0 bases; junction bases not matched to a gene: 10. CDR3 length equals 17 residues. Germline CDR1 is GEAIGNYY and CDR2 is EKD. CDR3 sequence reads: CACDPLGDRSYTDKLIF. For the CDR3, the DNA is TGTGCCTGTGACCCTCTGGGGGATCGTTCCTACACCGATAAACTCATCTTT.

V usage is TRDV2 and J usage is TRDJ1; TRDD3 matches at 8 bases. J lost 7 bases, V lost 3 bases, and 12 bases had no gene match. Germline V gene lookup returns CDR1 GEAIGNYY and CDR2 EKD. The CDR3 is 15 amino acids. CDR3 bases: TGTGCCTGTGACTCTCTTACTGGGGGTCCAACTAAACTCATCTTT. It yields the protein CACDSLTGGPTKLIF.

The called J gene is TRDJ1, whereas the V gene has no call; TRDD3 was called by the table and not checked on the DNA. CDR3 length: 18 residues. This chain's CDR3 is CACDTVGLGDTTPDKLIF. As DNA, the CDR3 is TGTGCCTGTGACACAGTTGGACTGGGGGATACAACGCCCGATAAACTCATCTTT.

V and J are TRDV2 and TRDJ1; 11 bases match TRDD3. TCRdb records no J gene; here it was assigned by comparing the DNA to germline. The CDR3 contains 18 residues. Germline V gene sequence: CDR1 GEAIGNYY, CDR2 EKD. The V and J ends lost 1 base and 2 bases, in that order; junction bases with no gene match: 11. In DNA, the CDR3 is TGTGCCTGTGACACGATGGTGGGGGATACGCGGGTTACCGATAAACTCATCTTT. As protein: CACDTMVGDTRVTDKLIF.

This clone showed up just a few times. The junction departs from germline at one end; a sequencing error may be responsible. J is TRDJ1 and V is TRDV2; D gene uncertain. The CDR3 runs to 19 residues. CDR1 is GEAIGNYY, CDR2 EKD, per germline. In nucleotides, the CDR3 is TGTGCCTGTGACACTCTAAAGGTGGGACCCCGCCGGGAGGGCGATAAGCTCATCTTT. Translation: CACDTLKVGPRREGDKLIF.

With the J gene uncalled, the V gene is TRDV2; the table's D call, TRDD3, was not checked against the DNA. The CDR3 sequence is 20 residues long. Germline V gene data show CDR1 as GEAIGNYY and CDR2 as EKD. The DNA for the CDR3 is TGTGCCTGTGACACCTGGGGGATACGCGGAAGCTCCTGGGACACCCGACAGATGTTCTTC. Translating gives CACDTWGIRGSSWDTRQMFF.

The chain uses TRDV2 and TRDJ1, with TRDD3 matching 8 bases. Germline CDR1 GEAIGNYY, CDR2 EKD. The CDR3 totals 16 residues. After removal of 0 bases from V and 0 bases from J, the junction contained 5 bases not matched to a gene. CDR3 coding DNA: TGTGCCTGTGACACCGTCTCCTGGGGGAACACCGATAAACTCATCTTT. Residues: CACDTVSWGNTDKLIF.

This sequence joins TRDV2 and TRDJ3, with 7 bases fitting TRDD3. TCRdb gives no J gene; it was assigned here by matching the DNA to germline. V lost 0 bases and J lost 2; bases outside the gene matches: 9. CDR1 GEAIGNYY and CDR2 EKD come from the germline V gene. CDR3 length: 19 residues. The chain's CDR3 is CACDTASGGSPWDTRQMFF. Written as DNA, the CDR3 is TGTGCCTGTGACACCGCTTCTGGGGGTTCCCCCTGGGACACCCGACAGATGTTTTTC.

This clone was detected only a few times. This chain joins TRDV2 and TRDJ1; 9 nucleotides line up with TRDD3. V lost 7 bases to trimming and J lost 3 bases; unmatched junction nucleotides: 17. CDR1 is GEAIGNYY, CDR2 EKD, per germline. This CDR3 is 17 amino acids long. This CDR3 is CACQKLGDPPWADKLIF. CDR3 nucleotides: TGTGCCTGCCAAAAACTGGGGGACCCGCCTTGGGCCGATAAACTCATCTTT.

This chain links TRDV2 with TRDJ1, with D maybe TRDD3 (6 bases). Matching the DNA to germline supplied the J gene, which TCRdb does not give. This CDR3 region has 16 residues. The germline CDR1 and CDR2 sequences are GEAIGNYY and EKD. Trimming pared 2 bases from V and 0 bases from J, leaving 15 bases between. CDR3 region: CACDIVSGGDTDKLIF. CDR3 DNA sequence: TGTGCCTGTGACATAGTATCGGGGGGAGACACCGATAAACTCATCTTT.